This TCR beta chain is drawn from a study of Ad26.COV2.S vaccination and SARS-CoV-2 variants. Study conclusions and caveats: After vaccination, substantial breadth of spike-specific CD8+ and CD4+ responses was reported. It was vaccine recipients, not placebo recipients, who had the higher spike-specific TCR breadth.

Data came from immunoSEQ multiplex PCR; TCRdb stores just in-frame clones and leaves some out. The table lists around 380,000 clones, 75% to 90% of them singletons. Of note for this clone: Antigen: not known.

The germline CDR1 and CDR2 sequences are SGHRS and YFSETQ. The CDR3 covers 18 residues. After removal of 1 base from V and 0 bases from J, the junction contained 6 bases not matched to a gene. Treatment described: around 19 received Ad26.COV2.S at low or high dose, single or two shots; roughly five received placebo; per-sample allocation not given. The samples date from day 63 after the first vaccine or placebo injection. Boston supplied an adult donor aged 18-55 years. The TCR sequence derives from a person between 18 and 59 years old who received the Ad26.COV2.S COVID-19 vaccine or a placebo. The V call is TRBV5-1, the J call TRBJ2-6; 8 positions match TRBD1. The source material was peripheral blood, sampled in a trial of Ad26.COV2.S vaccine versus placebo. CDR3 sequence: CASSLFGQGYSGANVLTF. CDR3 DNA sequence: TGCGCCAGCAGCTTGTTTGGACAGGGATACTCTGGGGCCAACGTCCTGACTTTC.